Reported below is one T cell receptor (beta chain). This sample stems from a study of technical replicates of blood from several donors. TCRdb's copy holds only in-frame clones and misses some; the assay was immunoSEQ multiplex PCR. Of 45,000 to 55,000 clones in the sample, about 96% were seen once. The receptor was isolated from a human donor in good health. Sequenced input: T cells isolated from PBMCs.

CDR3 sequence (DNA): TGTGCCAGCAGTTTAATACGGGACAGAGCCTACGAGCAGTACTTC. This sequence encodes CASSLIRDRAYEQYF. V gene TRBV27 combines with J gene TRBJ2-7, with 7 bases aligning to TRBD1. Per the germline V gene, CDR1 is MNHEY and CDR2 is SMNVEV (reference sequence). Trimming removed 2 bases from V and 2 bases from J; junction bases left unmatched: 6. The CDR3 length is 15 residues.